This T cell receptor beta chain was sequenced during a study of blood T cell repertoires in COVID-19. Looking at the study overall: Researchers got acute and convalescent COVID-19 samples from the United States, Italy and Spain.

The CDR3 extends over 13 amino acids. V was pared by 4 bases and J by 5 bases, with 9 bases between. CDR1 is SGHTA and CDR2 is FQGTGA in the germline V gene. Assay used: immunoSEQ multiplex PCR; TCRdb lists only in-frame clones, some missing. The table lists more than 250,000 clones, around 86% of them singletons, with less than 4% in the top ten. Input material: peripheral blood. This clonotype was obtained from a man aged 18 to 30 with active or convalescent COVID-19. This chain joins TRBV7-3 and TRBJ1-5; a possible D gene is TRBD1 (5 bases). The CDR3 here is CASSSDRDQPQHF. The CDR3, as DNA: TGTGCCAGCAGCTCCGACAGAGATCAGCCCCAGCATTTT.